The rows below give T cell receptor beta chains drawn from one sample of a study of cytotoxic CD8 clonotypes in ibrutinib-treated CLL. Data came from immunoSEQ multiplex PCR; TCRdb stores just in-frame clones and leaves some out. The sample carries around 70,000 clones, roughly two thirds recorded once. This specimen was PBMCs, taken after 12 months of ibrutinib treatment. The receptors here all came from a human donor with chronic lymphocytic leukemia. Each CDR3 is given with its conserved first and last residue. Fields, in order: V gene, clone size, J gene, D gene, CDR3 protein, CDR3 DNA. A D gene is named only where the DNA matches it firmly. Not all rows give a size; the values are once, few, many and, for expanded clones, a class.

v_call: TRBV6-5
clone_size: -
j_call: TRBJ1-1
d_call: -
cdr3_aa: CASSPDRGEAFF
cdr3_nt: TGTGCCAGCAGTCCCGATCGCGGTGAAGCTTTCTTT

v_call: TRBV15
clone_size: -
j_call: TRBJ1-4
d_call: -
cdr3_aa: CATSRGDSNEKLFF
cdr3_nt: TGTGCCACCAGCAGAGGAGACAGTAATGAAAAACTGTTTTTT

v_call: TRBV30
clone_size: -
j_call: TRBJ1-1
d_call: -
cdr3_aa: CAWNRGINTEAFF
cdr3_nt: TGTGCCTGGAACCGGGGCATTAACACTGAAGCTTTCTTT

v_call: TRBV15
clone_size: -
j_call: TRBJ2-7
d_call: -
cdr3_aa: CATSRVGGAYEQYF
cdr3_nt: TGTGCCACCAGCAGAGTTGGGGGAGCCTACGAGCAGTACTTC

v_call: TRBV7-2
clone_size: -
j_call: TRBJ2-1
d_call: -
cdr3_aa: CASSFQGARYNEQFF
cdr3_nt: TGTGCCAGCAGCTTTCAGGGCGCTCGGTACAATGAGCAGTTCTTC

v_call: TRBV7-2
clone_size: -
j_call: TRBJ2-3
d_call: -
cdr3_aa: CASSSPVGLGDTQYF
cdr3_nt: TGTGCCAGCAGCTCCCCGGTAGGCCTGGGAGATACGCAGTATTTT

v_call: TRBV30
clone_size: -
j_call: TRBJ1-2
d_call: TRBD1
cdr3_aa: CAWSTPGQGHYGYTF
cdr3_nt: TGTGCCTGGAGTACTCCGGGACAGGGGCACTATGGCTACACCTTC

v_call: TRBV19
clone_size: once
j_call: TRBJ2-2
d_call: TRBD1
cdr3_aa: CASSIQGASTGELFF
cdr3_nt: TGTGCCAGTAGTATACAGGGGGCGAGCACCGGGGAGCTGTTTTTT

v_call: TRBV5-1
clone_size: -
j_call: TRBJ2-5
d_call: -
cdr3_aa: CASSFFGAETQYF
cdr3_nt: TGCGCCAGCAGCTTCTTTGGTGCGGAGACCCAGTACTTC

v_call: TRBV7-9
clone_size: -
j_call: TRBJ2-7
d_call: -
cdr3_aa: CASSLAAQQGFYEQYF
cdr3_nt: TGTGCCAGCAGCTTAGCCGCTCAACAGGGTTTCTACGAGCAGTACTTC

v_call: TRBV30
clone_size: -
j_call: TRBJ1-5
d_call: -
cdr3_aa: CAWSVQNNQPQHF
cdr3_nt: TGTGCCTGGAGTGTACAGAATAATCAGCCCCAGCATTTT

v_call: TRBV4-1
clone_size: -
j_call: TRBJ2-2
d_call: TRBD2
cdr3_aa: CASSQARLAGGRGGELFF
cdr3_nt: TGCGCCAGCAGCCAAGCCCGACTAGCGGGGGGGCGGGGCGGGGAGCTGTTTTTT

v_call: TRBV25-1
clone_size: -
j_call: TRBJ2-7
d_call: TRBD1
cdr3_aa: CASSRRDRMYF
cdr3_nt: TGTGCCAGCAGCCGACGGGACAGGATGTACTTC

v_call: TRBV29-1
clone_size: -
j_call: TRBJ1-4
d_call: -
cdr3_aa: CSATDSLNEKLFF
cdr3_nt: TGCAGCGCCACCGACAGCCTTAATGAAAAACTGTTTTTT

v_call: TRBV27
clone_size: few
j_call: TRBJ1-2
d_call: -
cdr3_aa: CASSSRFTGYGYTF
cdr3_nt: TGTGCCAGCAGTTCACGATTTACAGGTTATGGCTACACCTTC

v_call: TRBV7-2
clone_size: once
j_call: TRBJ1-2
d_call: TRBD1
cdr3_aa: CASSLTGTGANYGYTF
cdr3_nt: TGTGCCAGCAGCTTGACCGGGACAGGGGCTAACTATGGCTACACCTTC

v_call: TRBV5-6
clone_size: once
j_call: TRBJ2-5
d_call: TRBD1
cdr3_aa: CASSYGQGQETQYF
cdr3_nt: TGTGCCAGCAGCTACGGACAGGGCCAAGAGACCCAGTACTTC

v_call: TRBV6-5
clone_size: -
j_call: TRBJ1-1
d_call: -
cdr3_aa: CASKWNLNTEAFF
cdr3_nt: TGTGCCAGCAAGTGGAATCTGAACACTGAAGCTTTCTTT

v_call: TRBV7-9
clone_size: -
j_call: TRBJ2-7
d_call: -
cdr3_aa: CASSSGGRSYEQYF
cdr3_nt: TGTGCCAGCAGCTCCGGGGGACGCTCCTACGAGCAGTACTTC

v_call: TRBV14
clone_size: -
j_call: TRBJ1-2
d_call: -
cdr3_aa: CASSPGGHTGYGYTF
cdr3_nt: TGTGCCAGCAGCCCGGGGGGCCACACCGGGTATGGCTACACCTTC

v_call: TRBV27
clone_size: -
j_call: TRBJ2-5
d_call: TRBD1
cdr3_aa: CASSSLQGEETQYF
cdr3_nt: TGTGCCAGCAGTTCCCTACAGGGGGAAGAGACCCAGTACTTC

v_call: TRBV7-8
clone_size: -
j_call: TRBJ1-2
d_call: -
cdr3_aa: CASSLFMQAKKSGYTF
cdr3_nt: TGTGCCAGCAGCTTATTTATGCAGGCGAAGAAGTCTGGCTACACCTTC

v_call: TRBV6-5
clone_size: -
j_call: TRBJ2-3
d_call: -
cdr3_aa: CASRNGMDTQYF
cdr3_nt: TGTGCCAGCAGAAATGGGATGGATACGCAGTATTTT

v_call: TRBV6-1
clone_size: few
j_call: TRBJ2-7
d_call: -
cdr3_aa: CASSPLGGFGDEQYF
cdr3_nt: TGTGCCAGCAGCCCCCTGGGGGGCTTCGGGGACGAGCAGTACTTC

v_call: TRBV30
clone_size: -
j_call: TRBJ2-2
d_call: -
cdr3_aa: CAWSIRHTDFSTGELFF
cdr3_nt: TGTGCCTGGAGTATCCGCCACACGGACTTCTCCACCGGGGAGCTGTTTTTT

v_call: TRBV27
clone_size: -
j_call: TRBJ1-2
d_call: -
cdr3_aa: CASSLSGRSTHGYTF
cdr3_nt: TGTGCCAGCAGTTTATCCGGCAGGAGCACGCATGGCTACACCTTC